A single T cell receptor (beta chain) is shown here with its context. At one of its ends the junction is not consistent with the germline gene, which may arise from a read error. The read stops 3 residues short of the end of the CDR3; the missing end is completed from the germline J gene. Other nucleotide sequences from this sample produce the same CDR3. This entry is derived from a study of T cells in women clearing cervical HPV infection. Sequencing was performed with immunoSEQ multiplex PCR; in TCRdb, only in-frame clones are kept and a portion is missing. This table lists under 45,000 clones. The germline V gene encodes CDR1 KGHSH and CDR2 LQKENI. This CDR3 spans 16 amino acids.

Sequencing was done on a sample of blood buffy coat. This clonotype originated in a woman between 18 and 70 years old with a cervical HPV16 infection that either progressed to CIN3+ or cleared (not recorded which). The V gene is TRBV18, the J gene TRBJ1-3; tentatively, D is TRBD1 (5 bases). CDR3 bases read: TGTGCCAGCTCACCCCGCTCCGCAGGGCACTTAAACACA. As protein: CASSPRSAGHLNT. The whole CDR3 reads CASSPRSAGHLNTIYF.